One and the same sample provided the 30 T cell receptor beta chains below, sequenced in a study of T-cell memory formation after mild COVID-19. In TCRdb, the 5' RACE reads were re-called with MiXCR into one record per CDR3 protein. The table lists some 280,000 distinct CDR3 sequences, 16% of them singletons. The sample taken for sequencing was PBMCs or a T cell subset sorted from them (not recorded which). These receptors all stem from a man aged 18 to 30 who had mild COVID-19 (a few samples of this study predate the infection). Cell type and time point are not known.

This clonotype occurred many times. V is TRBV7-3 and J is TRBJ1-6, with D perhaps matching TRBD1 (5 bases). The CDR3 length is 13 residues. Trimming took 11 bases from V and 6 from J, leaving 14 bases between them. Germline V gene data show CDR1 as SGHTA and CDR2 as FQGTGA. The CDR3 region has the DNA TGTGCCGGACATACAGAGTGTAATTCACCCCTCCACTTT. It specifies CAGHTECNSPLHF. The full variable domain, its missing parts supplied by reference TRBV7-3 and TRBJ1-6, is GAGVSQTPSNKVTEKGKYVELRCDPISGHTALYWYRQSLGQGPEFLIYFQGTGAADDSGLPNDRFFAVRPEGSVSTLKIQRTERGDSAVYLCAGHTECNSPLHFGNGTRLTVT.

This clonotype rates as medium-sized. The CDR3 spells CASSLPPTANTEAFF. For the CDR3, the DNA is TGTGCCAGCAGCCTACCCCCGACAGCGAACACTGAAGCTTTCTTT. The genes are TRBV7-6 and TRBJ1-1, with D possibly matching TRBD1 (5 bases). V lost 5 bases and J lost 1, with 14 bases in between. CDR3 length equals 15 residues. CDR1 is SGHVS, CDR2 FNYEAQ, per germline.

The chain couples TRBV4-3 to TRBJ1-4; 7 bases agree with TRBD1. Germline-derived CDR1 and CDR2 are LGHNA and YSLEER. This CDR3 is 16 amino acids long. Trimming cost V 1 base and J 4 bases; bases outside gene matches: 6. The CDR3 sequence is CASSQGVDRLNEKLFF. The CDR3 coding sequence is TGCGCCAGCAGCCAAGGAGTGGACAGGCTTAATGAAAAACTGTTTTTT.

V and J are TRBV7-9 and TRBJ2-2; the D gene could be TRBD1 or TRBD2 (5 bases each). Germline CDR1 reads SEHNR; CDR2 reads FQNEAQ (reference sequence). CDR3 length: 16 amino acids. The V end lost 5 bases, the J end lost 4 bases, and 17 bases lay between the germline ends. CDR3 loop: CASSPIRGLSTGELFF. For the CDR3, the DNA is TGTGCCAGCAGCCCCATCCGGGGCCTGAGCACCGGGGAGCTGTTTTTT.

The chain links TRBV5-1 to TRBJ2-3, with no clear D. Trimming cost V 4 bases and J 3 bases, with 9 bases left between them. The CDR3 has 13 residues. From germline, CDR1 is SGHRS and CDR2 YFSETQ. The CDR3 coding sequence is TGCGCCAGCAGCCCTCTCGCGACAGATACGCAGTATTTT. Protein: CASSPLATDTQYF.

This clonotype was counted only a few times. The chain combines TRBV15 with TRBJ2-3, with 8 nucleotides matching TRBD1. CDR1 is LNHNV and CDR2 is YYDKDF in the germline V gene (reference sequence). This CDR3 spans 14 amino acids. Trimming at V came to 2 bases and at J to 6 bases, leaving 4 bases not matched to a gene. The CDR3 nucleotides read TGTGCCACCAGCAGACAGGGGGCTGGTGATACGCAGTATTTT. Translated: CATSRQGAGDTQYF.

J is TRBJ2-2 and V is TRBV7-9, with D perhaps matching TRBD1 or TRBD2 (5 bases each). The CDR3 length is 13 residues. V was clipped by 4 bases and J by 4 bases, with 7 bases between them. Germline V lookup: CDR1 SEHNR, CDR2 FQNEAQ (reference sequence). CDR3 nucleotide sequence: TGTGCCAGCAGCTGGGACCTCACCGGGGAGCTGTTTTTT. Translated: CASSWDLTGELFF. Full variable domain (remainder filled in from reference TRBV7-9 and TRBJ2-2): DTGVSQNPRHKITKRGQNVTFRCDPISEHNRLYWYRQTLGQGPEFLTYFQNEAQLEKSRLLSDRFSAERPKGSFSTLEIQRTEQGDSAMYLCASSWDLTGELFFGEGSRLTVL.

The chain carries TRBV20-1 and TRBJ1-2; a possible D gene is TRBD1 (6 bases). Germline V gene sequence: CDR1 DFQATT, CDR2 SNEGSKA (reference sequence). Trimming pared 3 bases from V and 4 bases from J, leaving 9 bases between. The CDR3 loop spans 12 amino acids. CDR3 nucleotides: TGCAGTGCTAGCAGGGGAATCTATGGCTACACCTTC. Protein sequence: CSASRGIYGYTF.

This clonotype was found many times. The chain combines TRBV7-2 with TRBJ2-3; TRBD2 matches at 15 bases. This CDR3 spans 17 amino acids. Looked up from germline, CDR1 is SGHTA and CDR2 is FQGNSA. V dropped 4 bases and J dropped 3; count of bases not matched to a gene: 5. As DNA, the CDR3 is TGTGCCAGCAGCTGGACTAGCGGGGGGGTTAGGACAGATACGCAGTATTTT. Translation: CASSWTSGGVRTDTQYF.

This chain joins TRBV7-3 and TRBJ2-1, with 8 bases lining up with TRBD2. V lost 2 bases and J lost 8; bases outside the gene matches: 5. Germline V gene lookup returns CDR1 SGHTA and CDR2 FQGTGA. The CDR3 consists of 14 residues. CDR3 in DNA: TGTGCCAGCAGCTTAGCGGGGGGATTGGATGAGCAGTTCTTC. It is translated as CASSLAGGLDEQFF.

The gene calls are TRBV20-1 and TRBJ2-3; no clear D gene. CDR1 and CDR2 from the germline V gene are DFQATT and SNEGSKA (reference sequence). V was trimmed by 5 bases and J by 7 bases, leaving 10 bases between them. CDR3 length equals 11 residues. The DNA of the CDR3 is TGCAGTGCTCTAAGTAGGAATACGCAGTATTTT. This sequence encodes CSALSRNTQYF.

At least ten counts were recorded for this clonotype. The chain combines TRBV5-1 with TRBJ1-2; D call uncertain. Germline lookup yields CDR1 SGHRS and CDR2 YFSETQ. V was shortened by 0 bases and J by 0 bases, with 6 bases between the two germline ends. CDR3 length: 14 residues. The CDR3 sequence: CASSLAGSNYGYTF. The CDR3 DNA reads as TGCGCCAGCAGCTTGGCGGGATCTAACTATGGCTACACCTTC.

The chain has TRBV24-1 and TRBJ2-7, with 8 bases lining up with TRBD1. CDR3 length: 14 amino acids. V shed 8 bases, J shed 2 bases, and the junction held 7 bases outside the gene matches. Germline V gene lookup returns CDR1 KGHDR and CDR2 SFDVKD. The CDR3 protein is CATKTGGPTYEQYV. The CDR3 nucleotides are TGTGCCACCAAAACAGGGGGGCCCACCTACGAGCAGTACGTC.

The chain has TRBV18 and TRBJ2-7; perhaps TRBD1 as D (6 bases). CDR3 length: 15 residues. The germline V gene has CDR1 KGHSH and CDR2 LQKENI. V lost 3 bases, J lost 1 base, and 13 bases lay in between. CDR3: CASSPAGESSYEQYF. CDR3 bases: TGTGCCAGCTCACCGGCAGGGGAGAGTTCCTACGAGCAGTACTTC.

This clonotype was observed a few times. V and J are TRBV2 and TRBJ2-5, with D hard to call. Trimming removed 5 bases from V and 5 bases from J, with 12 bases in between. Germline assignment: CDR1 SNHLY and CDR2 FYNNEI. The length of the CDR3 is 13 residues. The CDR3 reads CASSSWPEETQYF. CDR3 nucleotides: TGTGCCAGCAGTTCCTGGCCCGAGGAGACCCAGTACTTC.

This clonotype showed up just a few times. The J gene is TRBJ1-1, the V gene TRBV6-6; 10 positions match TRBD1. CDR3 size: 14 residues. CDR1 is MNHNY, CDR2 SVGAGI, per germline (reference sequence). After removal of 8 bases from V and 3 bases from J, the junction contained 6 bases not matched to a gene. CDR3: CASDRGPTHTEAFF. CDR3 nucleotide sequence: TGTGCCAGCGACAGGGGGCCCACTCACACTGAAGCTTTCTTT.

The chain is built from TRBV12-3 or TRBV12-4 and TRBJ1-2; tentatively, D is TRBD1 (6 bases). There are 15 residues in the CDR3. Trimming removed 5 bases from V and 4 bases from J, with 17 bases in between. This CDR3 is CASSPLGRGAYGYTF. CDR3 nucleotides: TGTGCCAGCAGTCCCCTCGGCAGGGGTGCCTATGGCTACACCTTC.

This clonotype came up many times. V gene TRBV5-5 combines with J gene TRBJ2-5; D might be TRBD1 or TRBD2, each matching 5 bases. V was trimmed by 4 bases and J by 3 bases, leaving 13 bases between them. Germline V lookup: CDR1 SGHKS, CDR2 YYEKEE (reference sequence). CDR3 length: 14 residues. CDR3 DNA: TGTGCCAGCAGCAGGGTGGGGACGGAAGAGACCCAGTACTTC. Its translation: CASSRVGTEETQYF.

This clonotype was seen just once. This sequence joins TRBV3-1 and TRBJ1-2, with D perhaps matching TRBD1 (5 bases). The germline V gene has CDR1 LGHDT and CDR2 YNNKEL (reference sequence). The CDR3 length is 13 residues. The V end was cut by 3 bases, the J end by 7 bases, with 12 bases between. The CDR3: CASSQTWQGGYTF. The CDR3 nucleotides read TGTGCCAGCAGCCAGACGTGGCAGGGTGGCTACACCTTC.

This clonotype was observed a handful of times. The rearrangement links TRBV18 to TRBJ1-2; D might be TRBD1 (5 bases). This CDR3 contains 16 residues. V lost 3 bases to trimming and J lost 5 bases, with 19 bases between them. In germline, CDR1 is KGHSH, CDR2 LQKENI. The CDR3 nucleotides read TGTGCCAGCTCACCCCAGGGAGCGTCAGTTGGGTATGGCTACACCTTC. Its translation is CASSPQGASVGYGYTF.

This clonotype appeared a few times. V gene TRBV6-2 or TRBV6-3 combines with J gene TRBJ1-1; D remains unclear. Germline V lookup: CDR1 MNHEY, CDR2 SVGEGT. V gave up 8 bases and J gave up 6 bases, with 10 bases separating them. The CDR3 length is 11 residues. The chain's CDR3 is CASSPPSEAFF. For the CDR3, the DNA is TGTGCCAGCTCCCCCCCTTCTGAAGCTTTCTTT.

The rearrangement links TRBV10-3 to TRBJ1-2; D is undetermined. The CDR3 runs to 16 residues. The germline V gene encodes CDR1 ENHRY and CDR2 SYGVKD. V was shortened by 3 bases and J by 2 bases, with 16 bases between the two germline ends. The CDR3 nucleotides are TGTGCCATCAGTGAAGTGGGAGGGAGTGAAAACTATGGCTACACCTTC. This encodes CAISEVGGSENYGYTF.

This chain connects TRBV6-6 to TRBJ1-2, with 9 bases aligning to TRBD1. J lost 6 bases, V lost 8 bases, and 7 bases had no gene match. The CDR3 runs 13 residues. Germline CDR1 is MNHNY and CDR2 is SVGAGI (reference sequence). CDR3 sequence reads: CASGTQGANGYTF. The CDR3 DNA sequence: TGTGCCAGCGGGACACAGGGGGCTAATGGCTACACCTTC.

The chain carries TRBV11-1 and TRBJ2-3, with TRBD2 matching over 8 bases. From germline, CDR1 is SGHAT and CDR2 FQDESV (reference sequence). Losses at the gene ends were 7 bases for V and 1 base for J; bases not matched to a gene: 4. This CDR3 spans 14 amino acids. DNA of the CDR3: TGTGCCAGCACCCTCGGGGGGGGCACAGATACGCAGTATTTT. Encoded protein: CASTLGGGTDTQYF.

The J gene is TRBJ2-3, the V gene TRBV5-4; 7 bases are shared with TRBD2. J was trimmed by 5 bases and V by 4 bases; bases with no gene match: 10. Germline-derived CDR1 and CDR2 are SGHNT and YYREEE (reference sequence). CDR3 size: 15 residues. The CDR3 loop reads CASSPQTSLGDTQYF. CDR3 nucleotides: TGTGCCAGCAGCCCCCAGACTAGCTTAGGAGATACGCAGTATTTT.

The chain links TRBV7-9 to TRBJ2-7, with unresolved D. CDR3 length: 14 amino acids. The germline CDR1 and CDR2 sequences are SEHNR and FQNEAQ (reference sequence). V lost 5 bases, J lost 3 bases, and 14 bases lay in between. The CDR3 loop is CASSPSQGRYEQYF. The DNA of the CDR3 is TGTGCCAGCAGCCCCTCCCAAGGACGCTACGAGCAGTACTTC. Drawing the rest from reference TRBV7-9 and TRBJ2-7, the complete variable domain is DTGVSQNPRHKITKRGQNVTFRCDPISEHNRLYWYRQTLGQGPEFLTYFQNEAQLEKSRLLSDRFSAERPKGSFSTLEIQRTEQGDSAMYLCASSPSQGRYEQYFGPGTRLTVT.

The V gene is TRBV7-2, the J gene TRBJ2-1, with 9 positions matching TRBD1. The CDR3 sequence is 15 residues long. With 1 base clipped from V and 8 bases from J, the junction kept 6 bases outside the gene matches. Germline CDR1 and CDR2: SGHTA and FQGNSA. This CDR3 is CASSLVGTGRYEQFF. The CDR3, as DNA: TGTGCCAGCAGCTTAGTCGGGACAGGGAGGTATGAGCAGTTCTTC.

V and J are TRBV6-6 and TRBJ2-1, with D tentatively TRBD2 (6 bases). Per the germline V gene, CDR1 is MNHNY and CDR2 is SVGAGI (reference sequence). The CDR3 is 15 residues long. Between the trimmed V and J ends, which lost 6 bases and 4 bases, there was a span of 16 bases. The CDR3: CASSSRGMGYNEQFF. The CDR3 DNA follows: TGTGCCAGCAGCTCCCGGGGGATGGGGTACAATGAGCAGTTCTTC.

The chain has TRBV5-1 and TRBJ2-1; 10 positions agree with TRBD2. V was pared by 4 bases and J by 0 bases, with 10 bases of the junction left unmatched. Germline loops: CDR1 SGHRS, CDR2 YFSETQ. The CDR3 is 18 amino acids. In DNA, the CDR3 is TGCGCCAGCAGCCCAAGACCTATAGCGGGGGGCTCCTACAATGAGCAGTTCTTC. This translates into CASSPRPIAGGSYNEQFF.

The gene calls are TRBV7-2 and TRBJ1-4; D is uncertain. CDR3 length equals 14 residues. Germline CDR1 and CDR2: SGHTA and FQGNSA. V dropped 5 bases and J dropped 8 bases, with 15 bases sitting between them. CDR3 protein: CASSPGPREEKLFF. The CDR3 region has the DNA TGTGCCAGCAGCCCGGGCCCGAGGGAGGAAAAACTGTTTTTT.